The 27 T cell receptor beta chains below come from one sample, sequenced in a study of blood T cells in healthy people across ages. Using a J-beta primer mix together with a sample-barcoded 5' primer, a second PCR was run for about 7 to 12 cycles. MiXCR, applied by TCRdb to the 5' RACE reads, yields one record per CDR3 protein. The top ten hold 0.65% to 0.75% of the sample, which has roughly 1,000,000 distinct CDR3 sequences, around 27% seen once. Separately, the same data were catalogued under a study of T cells of mothers and their children.

The sequenced sample consisted of blood. All receptors derive from a girl aged 2-15 years in good health.

This clonotype was counted between two and nine times. The chain combines TRBV20-1 with TRBJ2-5; the match to TRBD2 covers 7 bases. The tail of the sequence fits TRBJ2-7 better, so the J call may be wrong. CDR1 is DFQATT, CDR2 SNEGSKA, per germline (reference sequence). This CDR3 is built from 13 residues. The CDR3 here is CSAPRRESYEQYF. CDR3 nucleotide sequence: TGCAGTGCCCCTCGGCGGGAGTCCTACGAGCAGTACTTC.

About this clonotype itself: Given the absence of the conserved phenylalanine or tryptophan at the CDR3 end, a read error is likely. The chain employs TRBV25-1 and TRBJ2-3, with 7 bases fitting TRBD1. The CDR3 is 17 residues long. Germline V gene sequence: CDR1 MGHDK, CDR2 SYGVNS. V trimming: 4 bases; J trimming: 6 bases; junction bases outside the gene matches: 16. CDR3: CASSANPGQPLRDTQYY. The CDR3 region has the DNA TGTGCCAGCAGTGCCAATCCGGGACAGCCGCTCAGGGATACGCAGTATTAT.

The chain recombines TRBV20-1 with TRBJ2-1; D remains unclear. The CDR3 sequence is 10 residues long. Trimming shortened V by 1 base and J by 9 bases, and 4 bases separated the two germline ends. Germline V gene sequence: CDR1 DFQATT, CDR2 SNEGSKA (reference sequence). The CDR3 loop reads CSARGFEQFF. In DNA form, the CDR3 reads TGCAGTGCTAGAGGGTTTGAGCAGTTCTTC.

This chain links TRBV5-1 with TRBJ2-7, with 7 nucleotides matching TRBD1. This CDR3 spans 14 amino acids. V trimming: 0 bases; J trimming: 5 bases; junction bases outside the gene matches: 5. CDR1 is SGHRS, CDR2 YFSETQ, per germline. CDR3 protein: CASSLGGQAHEQYF. The CDR3 DNA is TGCGCCAGCAGCTTGGGAGGACAGGCCCACGAGCAGTACTTC.

The chain employs TRBV4-3 and TRBJ2-3; D perhaps matches TRBD2 (7 bases). The V gene lost 2 bases and the J gene lost 2 bases, with 11 bases spanning the gap. The CDR3 sequence is 15 residues long. Germline V lookup: CDR1 LGHNA, CDR2 YSLEER. The CDR3 loop reads CASSQLGGHTDTQYF. The CDR3 DNA is TGCGCCAGCAGCCAACTGGGGGGGCACACAGATACGCAGTATTTT.

There are a few counts of this clonotype. The rearrangement joins TRBV9 to TRBJ1-6, with 8 positions matching TRBD1. The CDR3 is made up of 13 amino acids. The V gene's germline CDR1 is SGDLS and CDR2 YYNGEE. The ends lost 3 bases at V and 12 bases at J; junction bases unmatched: 5. The CDR3 loop is CASSGSGGKPLHF. CDR3 in DNA: TGTGCCAGCAGCGGGTCAGGGGGCAAACCCCTCCACTTT.

The chain employs TRBV15 and TRBJ2-5; 7 bases line up with TRBD2. The CDR3 is made up of 13 amino acids. The germline V gene encodes CDR1 LNHNV and CDR2 YYDKDF (reference sequence). V dropped 5 bases and J dropped 3; count of bases not matched to a gene: 3. DNA for the CDR3: TGTGCCACCAGCTGGGGGGGGAAAGAGACCCAGTACTTC. Its translation is CATSWGGKETQYF.

Note on this clonotype: The conserved final phenylalanine or tryptophan is absent from the CDR3, which likely points to a read error. The chain is built from TRBV4-3 and TRBJ1-2, with D unclear. The CDR3 length is 13 residues. V shed 0 bases and J shed 5 bases, with 7 bases lying between them. Germline values: CDR1 LGHNA, CDR2 YSLEER. CDR3 protein: CASSQDRSYGYTL. As DNA, the CDR3 is TGCGCCAGCAGCCAAGATAGGTCTTATGGCTACACCCTC.

The rearrangement joins TRBV28 to TRBJ1-3; D not certain. Germline lookup yields CDR1 MDHEN and CDR2 SYDVKM. V lost 5 bases and J 6 bases, leaving 14 bases between the germline ends. The CDR3 runs 14 residues. The CDR3 DNA follows: TGTGCCAGCAGTCTGGGCCGAGGATTAAACACCATATATTTT. Its protein product is CASSLGRGLNTIYF.

This clonotype has just a few counts. The genes are TRBV5-6 and TRBJ1-2; unclear D gene. The CDR3 is 15 residues long. The V end was cut by 4 bases, the J end by 0 bases, with 13 bases between. The germline V gene has CDR1 SGHDT and CDR2 YYEEEE. CDR3 DNA sequence: TGTGCCAGCAGCCATCAACAGCGAGCTAACTATGGCTACACCTTC. This encodes CASSHQQRANYGYTF.

The V call is TRBV6-6, the J call TRBJ2-5, with 7 bases matching TRBD2. The CDR3 contains 16 residues. The junction had 10 bases not matched to a gene; V was cut back by 5 bases and J by 1 base. Germline CDR1 and CDR2: MNHNY and SVGAGI (reference sequence). CDR3 in amino acids: CASSPWTSSPQETQYF. The CDR3 DNA reads as TGTGCCAGCAGTCCATGGACTAGTAGCCCCCAAGAGACCCAGTACTTC.

This clonotype has just a few counts. V is TRBV7-2 and J is TRBJ2-6, with D uncertain. The CDR3 totals 13 residues. CDR1 SGHTA and CDR2 FQGNSA come from the germline V gene. V was shortened by 6 bases and J by 2 bases, with 5 bases between the two germline ends. DNA for the CDR3: TGTGCCAGCAGGTCGGCTGGGGCCAACGTCCTGACTTTC. This translates into CASRSAGANVLTF.

The CDR3 loop is CASSSEGLAANGELFF. The CDR3 nucleotides are TGTGCCAGCAGTTCGGAGGGACTAGCGGCTAACGGGGAGCTGTTTTTT. This chain links TRBV6-5 with TRBJ2-2; TRBD2 matches at 11 bases. This CDR3 contains 16 residues. The V and J ends lost 4 bases and 7 bases, in that order; junction bases with no gene match: 8. Germline V gene lookup returns CDR1 MNHEY and CDR2 SVGAGI.

The chain uses TRBV6-2 or TRBV6-3 and TRBJ2-7; D remains unclear. The CDR3 has 16 amino acids. V was shortened by 0 bases and J by 5 bases, with 17 bases between the two germline ends. The germline CDR1 and CDR2 sequences are MNHEY and SVGEGT. The CDR3, as DNA: TGTGCCAGCAGTTACTCCCAGGAGCGCTCCTACGACGAGCAGTACTTC. Amino acids: CASSYSQERSYDEQYF.

This clonotype was observed a few times. The chain is built from TRBV12-3 or TRBV12-4 and TRBJ1-1, with D perhaps matching TRBD1 (6 bases). The CDR3 is 15 residues long. The V and J ends lost 5 bases and 0 bases respectively, with 13 bases between them. The CDR3 loop reads CASSPGHLMNTEAFF. The CDR3 region has the DNA TGTGCCAGCAGTCCGGGACACCTTATGAACACTGAAGCTTTCTTT.

The sample holds a few counts of this clonotype. This chain connects TRBV7-9 to TRBJ2-3; 9 bases are shared with TRBD1. V shed 5 bases, J shed 3 bases, and the junction held 12 bases outside the gene matches. The length of the CDR3 is 17 residues. CDR1 and CDR2 from the germline V gene are SEHNR and FQNEAQ (reference sequence). CDR3 loop: CASSSLPPGQGTDTQYF. For the CDR3, the DNA is TGTGCCAGCAGCAGCTTACCTCCGGGACAGGGAACAGATACGCAGTATTTT.

The chain is built from TRBV4-2 and TRBJ2-5, with D hard to call. TRBJ2-7 matches the DNA end more closely, so the J call is doubtful. Per the germline V gene, CDR1 is LGHNA and CDR2 is YNFKEQ. The CDR3 is 14 amino acids. This CDR3 reads CASSQEEGSYEQYF. CDR3 bases: TGTGCCAGCAGCCAAGAAGAAGGAAGCTACGAGCAGTACTTC.

The gene calls are TRBV5-6 and TRBJ2-2; D may correspond to TRBD1 or TRBD2 (6 bases each). This CDR3 spans 15 amino acids. The germline gives CDR1 SGHDT, CDR2 YYEEEE. Trimming took off 2 bases at V and 7 bases at J, with 15 bases between the two ends. DNA for the CDR3: TGTGCCAGCAGCTTTCCCGGGGGCGCCGGCGGGGAGCTGTTTTTT. It is translated as CASSFPGGAGGELFF.

This chain joins TRBV6-2 or TRBV6-3 and TRBJ2-1; a weak D match, TRBD2 (6 bases). The germline V gene has CDR1 MNHEY and CDR2 SVGEGT. This CDR3 contains 14 residues. V was shortened by 8 bases and J by 10 bases, with 21 bases between the two germline ends. The chain's CDR3 is CASRRLAEITEQFF. CDR3 nucleotides: TGTGCCAGCCGGAGGTTAGCGGAAATCACGGAGCAGTTCTTC.

The chain links TRBV7-9 to TRBJ2-1; D perhaps matches TRBD2 (5 bases). The J call is doubtful: the DNA matches TRBJ2-7 better. The CDR3 totals 14 residues. Germline V gene lookup returns CDR1 SEHNR and CDR2 FQNEAQ (reference sequence). The CDR3 reads CASSSRDSPNEQYF. CDR3 in DNA: TGTGCCAGCAGCTCCCGGGATTCCCCCAACGAGCAGTACTTC.

The chain is built from TRBV11-3 and TRBJ2-2, with D perhaps matching TRBD2 (5 bases). The germline CDR1 and CDR2 sequences are SGHNT and YENEEA. Between the trimmed V and J ends, which lost 5 bases and 5 bases, there was a span of 15 bases. The CDR3 extends over 15 amino acids. The CDR3 protein is CASSPRVPGTGELFF. The CDR3 DNA is TGTGCCAGCAGCCCTCGGGTCCCGGGGACCGGGGAGCTGTTTTTT. Complete variable domain (other parts from reference TRBV11-3 and TRBJ2-2): EAGVVQSPRYKIIEKKQPVAFWCNPISGHNTLYWYLQNLGQGPELLIRYENEEAVDDSQLPKDRFSAERLKGVDSTLKIQPAELGDSAVYLCASSPRVPGTGELFFGEGSRLTVL.

The chain joins TRBV29-1 to TRBJ1-1, with D maybe TRBD1 (5 bases). V was trimmed by 7 bases and J by 0 bases, leaving 12 bases between them. Per the germline V gene, CDR1 is SQVTM and CDR2 is ANQGSEA. This CDR3 is built from 13 residues. For the CDR3, the DNA is TGCAGCGCTGGGGAGGGGATGAACACTGAAGCTTTCTTT. Its translation is CSAGEGMNTEAFF.

The genes are TRBV6-5 and TRBJ1-1; TRBD1 matches at 8 bases. Trimming at V came to 6 bases and at J to 5 bases, leaving 5 bases not matched to a gene. Germline values: CDR1 MNHEY, CDR2 SVGAGI. This CDR3 contains 13 residues. This CDR3 reads CASSQGARTEAFF. The CDR3 nucleotides are TGTGCCAGCAGCCAGGGGGCGAGGACTGAAGCTTTCTTT.

The chain uses TRBV7-2 and TRBJ2-1; TRBD2 matches at 9 bases. The germline CDR1 and CDR2 sequences are SGHTA and FQGNSA. V shed 4 bases and J 6 bases; nucleotides not matched to a gene: 16. This CDR3 is built from 18 residues. This CDR3 is CASSYLSMGLANINEQFF. The CDR3 nucleotides read TGTGCCAGCAGCTACTTGAGCATGGGACTAGCAAACATCAATGAGCAGTTCTTC.

This clonotype showed up just a few times. The CDR3 here is CASSPFPTGANEKLFF. The CDR3 region has the DNA TGTGCCAGCTCCCCTTTTCCGACAGGGGCGAATGAAAAACTGTTTTTT. This chain links TRBV18 with TRBJ1-4; 8 bases fit TRBD1. The ends lost 6 bases at V and 5 bases at J; junction bases unmatched: 11. The V gene's germline CDR1 is KGHSH and CDR2 LQKENI. This CDR3 comprises 16 residues.

This clonotype was detected only a few times. This chain uses TRBV4-1 with TRBJ2-7; D unclear. Germline loops: CDR1 MGHRA, CDR2 YSYEKL. This CDR3 has 16 residues. The V end lost 2 bases, the J end lost 0 bases, and 14 bases lay between the germline ends. This CDR3 is CASSQTRLERSYEQYF. As DNA, the CDR3 is TGCGCCAGCAGCCAAACCAGACTTGAGCGCTCCTACGAGCAGTACTTC.

This clonotype was observed a handful of times. This chain joins TRBV20-1 and TRBJ2-5, with 9 bases that match TRBD2. The better agreement between TRBJ2-1 and the DNA end casts doubt on the J call. Germline V lookup: CDR1 DFQATT, CDR2 SNEGSKA (reference sequence). This CDR3 is built from 13 residues. CDR3 loop: CSVQPLAGNEQFF. The CDR3 coding sequence is TGCAGTGTACAACCCCTAGCGGGGAATGAGCAGTTCTTC.